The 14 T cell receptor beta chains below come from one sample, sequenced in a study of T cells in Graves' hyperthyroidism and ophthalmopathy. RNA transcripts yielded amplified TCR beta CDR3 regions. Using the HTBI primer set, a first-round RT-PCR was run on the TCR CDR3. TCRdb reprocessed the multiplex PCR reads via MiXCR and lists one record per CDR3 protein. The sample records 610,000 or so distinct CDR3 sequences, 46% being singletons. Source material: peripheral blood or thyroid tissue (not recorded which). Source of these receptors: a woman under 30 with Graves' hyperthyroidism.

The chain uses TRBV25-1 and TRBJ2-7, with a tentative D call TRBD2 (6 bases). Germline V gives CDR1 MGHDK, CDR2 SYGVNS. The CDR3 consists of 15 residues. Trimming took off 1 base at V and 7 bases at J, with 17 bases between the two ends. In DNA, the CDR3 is TGTGCCAGCAGTGAATCGGGACTTTGGAGGGGAGAGCAGTACTTC. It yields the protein CASSESGLWRGEQYF.

The CDR3 spells CASSEASWYSGIERGAFF. The CDR3 bases are TGTGCCAGCAGTGAAGCGAGCTGGTATAGTGGGATAGAGCGGGGAGCTTTCTTT. This chain links TRBV6-1 with TRBJ1-1; no clear D. There are 18 residues in the CDR3. Germline CDR1 MNHNS, CDR2 SASEGT. V was shortened by 0 bases and J by 10 bases, with 27 bases between the two germline ends.

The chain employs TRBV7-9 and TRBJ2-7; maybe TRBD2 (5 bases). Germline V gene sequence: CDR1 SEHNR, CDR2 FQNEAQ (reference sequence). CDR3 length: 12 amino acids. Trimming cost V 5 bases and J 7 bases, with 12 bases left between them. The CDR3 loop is CASSHGVNEQYF. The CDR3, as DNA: TGTGCCAGCAGCCACGGGGTTAATGAGCAGTACTTC.

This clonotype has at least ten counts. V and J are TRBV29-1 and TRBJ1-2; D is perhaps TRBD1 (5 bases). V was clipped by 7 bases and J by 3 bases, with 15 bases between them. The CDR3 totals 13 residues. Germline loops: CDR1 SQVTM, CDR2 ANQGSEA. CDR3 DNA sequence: TGCAGCGCCTGGGACCTCGGGGACTATGGCTACACCTTC. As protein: CSAWDLGDYGYTF.

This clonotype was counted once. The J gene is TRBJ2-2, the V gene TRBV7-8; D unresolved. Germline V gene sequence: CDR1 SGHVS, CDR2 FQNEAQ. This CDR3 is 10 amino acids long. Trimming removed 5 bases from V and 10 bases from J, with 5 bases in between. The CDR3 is CASSPVELFF. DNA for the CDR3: TGTGCCAGCAGCCCCGTGGAGCTGTTTTTT.

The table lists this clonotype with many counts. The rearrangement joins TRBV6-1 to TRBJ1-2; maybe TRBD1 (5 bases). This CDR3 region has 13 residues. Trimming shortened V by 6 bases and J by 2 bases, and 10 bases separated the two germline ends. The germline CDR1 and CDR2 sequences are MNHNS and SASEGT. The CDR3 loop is CASSRQPNYGYTF. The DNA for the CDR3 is TGTGCCAGCAGCCGACAGCCCAACTATGGCTACACCTTC.

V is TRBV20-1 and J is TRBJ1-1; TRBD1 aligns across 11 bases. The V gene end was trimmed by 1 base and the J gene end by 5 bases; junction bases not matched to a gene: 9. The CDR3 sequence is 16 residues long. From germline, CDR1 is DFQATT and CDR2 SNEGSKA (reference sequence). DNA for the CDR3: TGCAGTGCTAGAGTCCGGGGGGGACAGGGGGGAACTGAAGCTTTCTTT. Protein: CSARVRGGQGGTEAFF.

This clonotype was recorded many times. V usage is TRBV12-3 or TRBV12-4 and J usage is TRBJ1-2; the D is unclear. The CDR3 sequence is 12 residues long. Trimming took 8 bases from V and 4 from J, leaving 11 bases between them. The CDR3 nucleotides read TGTGCCAGCTTCGAAATTGTCTATGGCTACACCTTC. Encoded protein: CASFEIVYGYTF.

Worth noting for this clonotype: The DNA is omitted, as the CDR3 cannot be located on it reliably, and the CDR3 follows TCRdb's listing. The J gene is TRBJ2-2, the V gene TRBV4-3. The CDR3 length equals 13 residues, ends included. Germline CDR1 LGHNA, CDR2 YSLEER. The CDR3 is CASSQLDPGSCFF.

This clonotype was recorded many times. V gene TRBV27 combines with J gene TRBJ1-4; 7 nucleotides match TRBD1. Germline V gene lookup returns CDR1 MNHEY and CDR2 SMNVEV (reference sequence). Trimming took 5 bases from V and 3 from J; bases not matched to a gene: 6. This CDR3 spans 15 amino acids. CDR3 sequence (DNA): TGTGCCAGCAGTACCCCCGGGACAGCTAATGAAAAACTGTTTTTT. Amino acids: CASSTPGTANEKLFF. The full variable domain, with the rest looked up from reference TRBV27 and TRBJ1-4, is EAQVTQNPRYLITVTGKKLTVTCSQNMNHEYMSWYRQDPGLGLRQIYYSMNVEVTDKGDVPEGYKVSRKEKRNFPLILESPSPNQTSLYFCASSTPGTANEKLFFGSGTQLSVL.

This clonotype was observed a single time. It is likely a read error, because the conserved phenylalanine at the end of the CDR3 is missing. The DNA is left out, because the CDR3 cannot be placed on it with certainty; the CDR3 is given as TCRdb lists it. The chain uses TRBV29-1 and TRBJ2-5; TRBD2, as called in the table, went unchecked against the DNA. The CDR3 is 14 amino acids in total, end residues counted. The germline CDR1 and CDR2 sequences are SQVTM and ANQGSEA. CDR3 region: CSVDPGDYGYTFGS.

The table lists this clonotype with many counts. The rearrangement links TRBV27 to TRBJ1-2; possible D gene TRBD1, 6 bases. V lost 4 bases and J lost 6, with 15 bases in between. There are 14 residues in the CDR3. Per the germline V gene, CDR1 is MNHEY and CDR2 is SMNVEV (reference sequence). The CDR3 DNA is TGTGCCAGCAGTTCGTCGGGGGGGGCGAATGGCTACACCTTC. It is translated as CASSSSGGANGYTF.

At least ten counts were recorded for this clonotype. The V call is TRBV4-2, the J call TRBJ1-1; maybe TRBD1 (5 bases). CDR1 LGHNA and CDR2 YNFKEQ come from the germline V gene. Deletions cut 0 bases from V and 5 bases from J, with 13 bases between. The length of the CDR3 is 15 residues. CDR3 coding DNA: TGTGCCAGCAGCCAAGAAGCGTCAGGGAGGACTGAAGCTTTCTTT. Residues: CASSQEASGRTEAFF.

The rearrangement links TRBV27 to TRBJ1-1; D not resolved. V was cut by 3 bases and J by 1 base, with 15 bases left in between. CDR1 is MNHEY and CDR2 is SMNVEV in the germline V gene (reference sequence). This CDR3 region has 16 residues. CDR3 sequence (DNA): TGTGCCAGCAGTTTCCGAGGAAGGAGTCCGAACACTGAAGCTTTCTTT. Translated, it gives CASSFRGRSPNTEAFF.